The 21 T cell receptor beta chains in this list originate from one sample, sequenced in a study of blood T cell repertoires in COVID-19. Produced via immunoSEQ multiplex PCR; TCRdb's table is partial and in-frame only. The sample yields over 55,000 clones, roughly 89% seen once. Sequenced sample: peripheral blood. The receptors shown here come from an elderly woman with acute or convalescent COVID-19.

CDR3 sequence: CASSLRASGRSTDTQYF. The CDR3 DNA reads TGTGCCAGCAGTTTACGGGCTAGCGGGCGTAGCACAGATACGCAGTATTTT. The chain uses TRBV27 and TRBJ2-3; 8 bases match TRBD2. This CDR3 contains 17 residues. The V segment lost 2 bases and the J segment 0 bases; nucleotides outside the gene matches: 7. CDR1 is MNHEY, CDR2 SMNVEV, per germline (reference sequence).

In nucleotides, the CDR3 is TGCGCCAGCAGCTTGACTCCTGCCGGGACAGGGGGGAGCTCTGGAAACACCATATATTTT. It is translated as CASSLTPAGTGGSSGNTIYF. This rearrangement joins TRBV5-1 to TRBJ1-3, with TRBD1 identical over 11 bases. Looked up from germline, CDR1 is SGHRS and CDR2 is YFSETQ. The CDR3 covers 20 residues. V trimming: 1 base; J trimming: 0 bases; junction bases outside the gene matches: 12.

The V and J genes are TRBV9 and TRBJ2-1, with 11 nucleotides matching TRBD2. Trimming took 3 bases from V and 10 from J; bases not matched to a gene: 9. Looked up from germline, CDR1 is SGDLS and CDR2 is YYNGEE. This CDR3 has 15 amino acids. The CDR3 bases are TGTGCCAGCAGCGAGGAGGGGATAGCGGGAGGGGAGCAGTTCTTC. Its translation: CASSEEGIAGGEQFF.

This chain uses TRBV19 with TRBJ2-5, with 7 nucleotides matching TRBD1. Germline V gives CDR1 LNHDA, CDR2 SQIVND (reference sequence). This CDR3 region has 13 residues. The J segment lost 1 base and the V segment lost 10 bases, leaving 6 bases of the junction unmatched. Here the CDR3 reads CATAQGRQETQYF. In DNA, the CDR3 is TGTGCCACCGCACAGGGGCGCCAAGAGACCCAGTACTTC.

For the CDR3, the DNA is TGTGCCAGCAGTGAAGCGGGGACAACAACCTACGAGCAGTACTTC. This encodes CASSEAGTTTYEQYF. This sequence joins TRBV6-1 and TRBJ2-7; perhaps TRBD1 as D (6 bases). CDR3 length: 15 residues. V was pared by 0 bases and J by 2 bases, with 11 bases between. Germline-derived CDR1 and CDR2 are MNHNS and SASEGT.

The chain recombines TRBV28 with TRBJ1-4, with unresolved D. Germline CDR1 reads MDHEN; CDR2 reads SYDVKM. Trimming removed 6 bases at V and 8 bases at J, with 10 bases between. The CDR3 runs 12 residues. DNA of the CDR3: TGTGCCAGCAGATCAGGATCGGAAAAACTGTTTTTT. This translates into CASRSGSEKLFF.

The chain joins TRBV18 to TRBJ1-1, with D possibly being TRBD1 (5 bases). CDR1 KGHSH and CDR2 LQKENI come from the germline V gene. Trimming cost V 3 bases and J 10 bases, with 18 bases left between them. The CDR3 consists of 14 residues. The CDR3 region is CASSPLREQERAFF. The CDR3 region has the DNA TGTGCCAGCTCACCCCTCAGGGAACAGGAACGAGCTTTCTTT.

The V call is TRBV18, the J call TRBJ1-5; 8 bases map to TRBD1. This CDR3 spans 15 amino acids. V gave up 5 bases and J gave up 4 bases; unmatched junction bases: 7. Germline CDR1 and CDR2: KGHSH and LQKENI. The CDR3 DNA is TGTGCCAGCTCATCCGACAGGGGCGTAAATCAGCCCCAGCATTTT. It codes for CASSSDRGVNQPQHF.

V usage is TRBV27 and J usage is TRBJ1-2, with TRBD1 matching over 8 bases. Germline lookup yields CDR1 MNHEY and CDR2 SMNVEV (reference sequence). This CDR3 has 14 amino acids. J was trimmed by 2 bases and V by 5 bases; bases with no gene match: 4. CDR3 nucleotide sequence: TGTGCCAGCAGTCTACAGGGGGGGAACTATGGCTACACCTTC. Its translation: CASSLQGGNYGYTF.

The chain carries TRBV28 and TRBJ2-3, with 7 positions matching TRBD2. The CDR3 contains 16 residues. Germline V gene data show CDR1 as MDHEN and CDR2 as SYDVKM. V dropped 4 bases and J dropped 3; count of bases not matched to a gene: 10. The CDR3 protein is CASSWPTGGMTDTQYF. The CDR3 nucleotides are TGTGCCAGCAGTTGGCCAACGGGAGGAATGACAGATACGCAGTATTTT. The entire variable domain, with the rest obtained from reference TRBV28 and TRBJ2-3, is as follows: DVKVTQSSRYLVKRTGEKVFLECVQDMDHENMFWYRQDPGLGLRLIYFSYDVKMKEKGDIPEGYSVSREKKERFSLILESASTNQTSMYLCASSWPTGGMTDTQYFGPGTRLTVL.

J is TRBJ2-3 and V is TRBV4-2, with 14 bases lining up with TRBD2. Germline V gives CDR1 LGHNA, CDR2 YNFKEQ. V gave up 4 bases and J gave up 2 bases; unmatched junction bases: 8. This CDR3 is built from 18 residues. The CDR3 bases are TGTGCCAGCAGCCTCAGACTAGCGGGGGGGGATTTCACAGATACGCAGTATTTT. Protein sequence: CASSLRLAGGDFTDTQYF.

The genes are TRBV27 and TRBJ2-7; TRBD1 aligns across 7 bases. Germline V CDR1 and CDR2: MNHEY, SMNVEV (reference sequence). The CDR3 covers 15 residues. V trimming: 4 bases; J trimming: 2 bases; junction bases outside the gene matches: 8. The CDR3 DNA follows: TGTGCCAGCAGTTCCGCAATTGGACAGGCCTACGAGCAGTACTTC. Translated, it gives CASSSAIGQAYEQYF.

The chain employs TRBV6-1 and TRBJ2-2, with D possibly matching TRBD1 (7 bases). V lost 3 bases, J lost 2 bases, and 19 bases lay in between. Germline assignment: CDR1 MNHNS and CDR2 SASEGT. This CDR3 has 18 amino acids. CDR3 in DNA: TGTGCCAGCAGTGATCGGTCGGTGGAGGGGGCAAACACCGGGGAGCTGTTTTTT. This gives the protein CASSDRSVEGANTGELFF.

The V call is TRBV18, the J call TRBJ1-3; 7 positions agree with TRBD1. The V and J ends lost 5 bases and 0 bases, in that order; junction bases with no gene match: 4. Germline-derived CDR1 and CDR2 are KGHSH and LQKENI. The CDR3 consists of 15 residues. For the CDR3, the DNA is TGTGCCAGCTCATCCAACAGGGGCTCTGGAAACACCATATATTTT. Its translation is CASSSNRGSGNTIYF.

The chain carries TRBV6-1 and TRBJ1-3; 11 nucleotides agree with TRBD1. J was trimmed by 1 base and V by 4 bases; bases with no gene match: 9. CDR1 is MNHNS and CDR2 is SASEGT in the germline V gene. This CDR3 is built from 18 residues. The CDR3 protein is CASSASRDRGKSGNTIYF. In DNA, the CDR3 is TGTGCCAGCAGTGCATCCCGGGACAGGGGGAAGTCTGGAAACACCATATATTTT.

The chain has TRBV2 and TRBJ2-2, with TRBD1 matching over 8 bases. V shed 3 bases, J shed 3 bases, and the junction held 3 bases outside the gene matches. The length of the CDR3 is 15 residues. Germline V gives CDR1 SNHLY, CDR2 FYNNEI. This CDR3 reads CASSEDRVDTGELFF. The CDR3 DNA is TGTGCCAGCAGTGAGGACAGGGTAGACACCGGGGAGCTGTTTTTT.

V and J are TRBV3-1 (or the pseudogene TRBV3-2) and TRBJ1-3; the D is unclear. This CDR3 comprises 18 residues. CDR1 is LGHDT and CDR2 is YNNKEL in the germline V gene (reference sequence). V lost 4 bases, J lost 0 bases, and 19 bases lay in between. The DNA of the CDR3 is TGTGCCAGCAGCCTCCGTTATGGTTGGGAGAGCTCTGGAAACACCATATATTTT. It yields the protein CASSLRYGWESSGNTIYF.

This clone was counted once. The chain is built from TRBV5-4 and TRBJ2-7, with 10 bases fitting TRBD1. Germline-derived CDR1 and CDR2 are SGHNT and YYREEE (reference sequence). This CDR3 spans 15 amino acids. With V trimmed by 4 bases and J by 5 bases, 9 bases remained unmatched. This CDR3 is CASSGPGQGIHEQYF. Written as DNA, the CDR3 is TGTGCCAGCAGCGGGCCGGGACAGGGGATCCACGAGCAGTACTTC.

The chain has TRBV7-9 and TRBJ1-6; TRBD1 might be the D (6 bases). CDR1 is SEHNR, CDR2 FQNEAQ, per germline (reference sequence). V was pared by 1 base and J by 5 bases, with 12 bases between. The CDR3 sequence is 16 residues long. Written as DNA, the CDR3 is TGTGCCAGCAGCTTAGGGCCCGGGACAAATAATTCACCCCTCCACTTT. Its translation: CASSLGPGTNNSPLHF.

The chain links TRBV19 to TRBJ1-5; D may be TRBD1 (5 bases). Per germline, CDR1 LNHDA and CDR2 SQIVND (reference sequence). The CDR3 consists of 17 residues. The V gene lost 5 bases and the J gene lost 0 bases, with 17 bases spanning the gap. CDR3 sequence: CASSSLGRAPSNQPQHF. The CDR3 DNA reads as TGTGCCAGTAGTTCCCTAGGCAGGGCTCCTAGCAATCAGCCCCAGCATTTT.

The chain couples TRBV29-1 to TRBJ2-2; 9 bases fit TRBD2. Per the germline V gene, CDR1 is SQVTM and CDR2 is ANQGSEA. The CDR3 is made up of 15 amino acids. V shed 2 bases, J shed 8 bases, and the junction held 9 bases outside the gene matches. CDR3 amino acids: CSVESAGGVSGELFF. As DNA, the CDR3 is TGCAGCGTTGAATCAGCGGGGGGTGTAAGTGGGGAGCTGTTTTTT.